Below are 30 T cell receptor beta chains sequenced from a single sample in a study of blood T cell repertoires in COVID-19. Sequenced by immunoSEQ multiplex PCR; TCRdb stores in-frame clones only, minus some. The table has about 170,000 clones, about four fifths seen once. Sample: peripheral blood. The receptors were gathered from a woman older than 75 with COVID-19, enrolled during active disease.

V and J are TRBV27 and TRBJ2-7, with 9 bases aligning to TRBD2. Germline values: CDR1 MNHEY, CDR2 SMNVEV (reference sequence). V lost 2 bases and J lost 9; bases outside the gene matches: 11. The CDR3 covers 15 residues. The CDR3, as DNA: TGTGCCAGCAGTTTAAACCCTAGCGGGGCCTCATTGCAGTACTTC. This codes for CASSLNPSGASLQYF.

The rearrangement joins TRBV5-1 to TRBJ1-1; 8 bases match TRBD1. The V gene's germline CDR1 is SGHRS and CDR2 YFSETQ. CDR3 length: 16 amino acids. V shed 1 base, J shed 3 bases, and the junction held 8 bases outside the gene matches. This CDR3 reads CASSLPTGGYDTEAFF. DNA of the CDR3: TGCGCCAGCAGCTTGCCAACAGGGGGTTATGACACTGAAGCTTTCTTT.

CDR3 bases: TGTGCCAGCAGCTTAGTTGGCAGGTCTGATTCACCCCTCCACTTT. Its translation is CASSLVGRSDSPLHF. The chain joins TRBV7-2 to TRBJ1-6; D is unresolved. The CDR3 spans 15 residues. Germline CDR1 and CDR2: SGHTA and FQGNSA. Trimming left V 1 base short and J 8 bases short, with 12 bases between.

V gene TRBV12-3 or TRBV12-4 combines with J gene TRBJ1-5; 8 nucleotides match TRBD1. This CDR3 comprises 13 residues. After removal of 6 bases from V and 6 bases from J, the junction contained 4 bases not matched to a gene. DNA of the CDR3: TGTGCCAGCAGGAGACAGGGGACTCAGCCCCAGCATTTT. It codes for CASRRQGTQPQHF.

This chain uses TRBV18 with TRBJ1-4; 8 bases map to TRBD1. Germline trimming cut 2 bases from V and 0 bases from J; bases unmatched to any gene: 11. Germline loops: CDR1 KGHSH, CDR2 LQKENI. The CDR3 is made up of 19 amino acids. CDR3 in amino acids: CASSPNRAGGLATNEKLFF. In DNA, the CDR3 is TGTGCCAGCTCACCAAACAGGGCAGGGGGCTTGGCAACTAATGAAAAACTGTTTTTT.

V and J are TRBV6-2 or TRBV6-3 and TRBJ2-2, with D possibly matching TRBD2 (6 bases). The CDR3 loop spans 14 amino acids. CDR1 and CDR2 (germline): MNHEY, SVGEGT. Trimming shortened V by 5 bases and J by 7 bases, and 14 bases separated the two germline ends. CDR3 nucleotide sequence: TGTGCCAGCAGTAATGGAGGGTTTGGCGGGGAGCTGTTTTTT. It translates to CASSNGGFGGELFF.

V gene TRBV3-1 (or the pseudogene TRBV3-2) combines with J gene TRBJ1-6; D is undetermined. Trimming took off 1 base at V and 10 bases at J, with 11 bases between the two ends. The length of the CDR3 is 14 residues. The germline gives CDR1 LGHDT, CDR2 YNNKEL (reference sequence). This CDR3 reads CASSQVGGGSPLHF. As DNA, the CDR3 is TGTGCCAGCAGCCAAGTTGGAGGAGGCTCACCCCTCCACTTT.

J is TRBJ2-7 and V is TRBV24-1; 10 positions agree with TRBD2. The CDR3 has 14 residues. Germline trimming cut 7 bases from V and 2 bases from J; bases unmatched to any gene: 4. In germline, CDR1 is KGHDR, CDR2 SFDVKD. As DNA, the CDR3 is TGTGCCACCAGCGGGACTAGCGAAACCTACGAGCAGTACTTC. Translating gives CATSGTSETYEQYF.

The J gene is TRBJ1-2, the V gene TRBV28; D possibly corresponds to TRBD1 (5 bases). In germline, CDR1 is MDHEN, CDR2 SYDVKM. The CDR3 has 12 amino acids. Trimming took off 8 bases at V and 4 bases at J, with 11 bases between the two ends. CDR3: CASGWGFYGYTF. As DNA, the CDR3 is TGTGCCAGCGGGTGGGGCTTCTATGGCTACACCTTC.

This clone was observed a single time. This chain uses TRBV30 with TRBJ1-5; D is unclear. Germline-derived CDR1 and CDR2 are GTSNPN and SVGIG (reference sequence). With 2 bases removed from V and 4 bases from J, the gap between germline ends came to 18 bases. The CDR3 has 16 amino acids. CDR3 DNA sequence: TGTGCCTGGAGTCCCTACTCGAGGTGGAAGAATCAGCCCCAGCATTTT. It translates to CAWSPYSRWKNQPQHF. The variable domain in full, with the rest retrieved from reference TRBV30 and TRBJ1-5, is SQTIHQWPATLVQPVGSPLSLECTVEGTSNPNLYWYRQAAGRGLQLLFYSVGIGQISSEVPQNLSASRPQDRQFILSSKKLLLSDSGFYLCAWSPYSRWKNQPQHFGDGTRLSIL.

The genes are TRBV18 and TRBJ2-2; 8 bases align to TRBD1. Germline CDR1 KGHSH, CDR2 LQKENI. The CDR3 extends over 16 amino acids. V lost 4 bases and J lost 3; bases outside the gene matches: 7. CDR3 DNA: TGTGCCAGCTCACAAAGACAGGGGCTCGACACCGGGGAGCTGTTTTTT. Its translation is CASSQRQGLDTGELFF.

This sequence joins TRBV9 and TRBJ2-3, with D perhaps TRBD2 (7 bases). Germline loops: CDR1 SGDLS, CDR2 YYNGEE. The CDR3 extends over 15 amino acids. Trimming shortened V by 2 bases and J by 3 bases, and 13 bases separated the two germline ends. The CDR3 is CASSVGGPRTDTQYF. DNA for the CDR3: TGTGCCAGCAGCGTCGGGGGGCCACGAACAGATACGCAGTATTTT. The variable domain in full, with the rest retrieved from reference TRBV9 and TRBJ2-3, is DSGVTQTPKHLITATGQRVTLRCSPRSGDLSVYWYQQSLDQGLQFLIQYYNGEERAKGNILERFSAQQFPDLHSELNLSSLELGDSALYFCASSVGGPRTDTQYFGPGTRLTVL.

The V and J genes are TRBV4-3 and TRBJ1-2; a weak D match, TRBD1 (5 bases). Trimming removed 1 base from V and 5 bases from J, with 14 bases in between. The CDR3 extends over 15 amino acids. CDR1 and CDR2 from the germline V gene are LGHNA and YSLEER. The CDR3 DNA follows: TGCGCCAGCAGCCAAGCTCGGGGGTTAGGGTATGGCTACACCTTC. Its translation is CASSQARGLGYGYTF.

The chain joins TRBV7-2 to TRBJ2-1; 9 bases map to TRBD2. CDR3 length: 15 amino acids. V shed 5 bases, J shed 6 bases, and the junction held 8 bases outside the gene matches. Germline V gene data show CDR1 as SGHTA and CDR2 as FQGNSA. The CDR3 region has the DNA TGTGCCAGCAGCACCCTGGCGGGAGGGTTCAATGAGCAGTTCTTC. Its translation is CASSTLAGGFNEQFF. The full variable domain, in which reference TRBV7-2 and TRBJ2-1 provide the parts outside the CDR3, is GAGVSQSPSNKVTEKGKDVELRCDPISGHTALYWYRQSLGQGLEFLIYFQGNSAPDKSGLPSDRFSAERTGGSVSTLTIQRTQQEDSAVYLCASSTLAGGFNEQFFGPGTRLTVL.

V and J are TRBV18 and TRBJ2-3; TRBD2 aligns across 16 bases. J gave up 4 bases and V 2 bases, and 3 bases lay outside the gene matches. The CDR3 runs to 17 residues. CDR1 is KGHSH, CDR2 LQKENI, per germline. The CDR3 protein is CASSPIGTSGGADTQYF. The CDR3 DNA reads as TGTGCCAGCTCACCAATCGGGACTAGCGGGGGGGCAGATACGCAGTATTTT.

In this sample, this clone turned up once. The chain uses TRBV11-1 and TRBJ2-4; 7 bases line up with TRBD1. V lost 5 bases to trimming and J lost 6 bases; unmatched junction nucleotides: 7. Per germline, CDR1 SGHAT and CDR2 FQDESV (reference sequence). CDR3 length: 14 residues. The CDR3 DNA is TGTGCCAGCAGCCCGTATCGGGACAGAAACATTCAGTACTTC. This translates into CASSPYRDRNIQYF.

The chain combines TRBV15 with TRBJ2-7; D is possibly TRBD1 (5 bases). The ends were cut back, 1 base at V and 2 bases at J, with 6 bases in the middle. Per germline, CDR1 LNHNV and CDR2 YYDKDF (reference sequence). The CDR3 is 13 amino acids. The chain's CDR3 is CATSRVGPYEQYF. For the CDR3, the DNA is TGTGCCACCAGCAGAGTGGGGCCCTACGAGCAGTACTTC.

This clone was counted only a few times. The chain uses TRBV19 and TRBJ1-3; D is undetermined. CDR1 is LNHDA and CDR2 is SQIVND in the germline V gene (reference sequence). Trimming pared 6 bases from V and 2 bases from J, leaving 11 bases between. There are 14 residues in the CDR3. The CDR3 coding sequence is TGTGCCAGTAGAGCGCTTGCAGCTGGAAACACCATATATTTT. Encoded protein: CASRALAAGNTIYF.

This clone was detected a few times. V is TRBV10-3 and J is TRBJ2-2, with 15 bases that match TRBD2. CDR3 length: 18 amino acids. J gave up 4 bases and V 9 bases, and 12 bases lay outside the gene matches. Germline CDR1 is ENHRY and CDR2 is SYGVKD. The CDR3 reads CAMTGGLAGGPSTGELFF. The CDR3 DNA follows: TGTGCCATGACCGGCGGACTAGCGGGGGGGCCGAGCACCGGGGAGCTGTTTTTT.

The chain uses TRBV19 and TRBJ2-5; D may be TRBD1 (6 bases). Germline CDR1 is LNHDA and CDR2 is SQIVND (reference sequence). Trimming took 4 bases from V and 7 from J, leaving 16 bases between them. CDR3 length: 14 amino acids. CDR3 region: CASSRDGVGATQYF. CDR3 nucleotides: TGTGCCAGTAGTAGGGACGGGGTGGGGGCGACCCAGTACTTC.

CDR3 in DNA: TGTGCCAGCAGCTTAGCCCCTAGGGGAGGGGGGTTGTCTGGCTACACCTTC. Translated, it gives CASSLAPRGGGLSGYTF. The chain couples TRBV7-2 to TRBJ1-2, with D possibly TRBD1 on 6 matching bases. V was cut by 0 bases and J by 7 bases, with 21 bases left in between. Looked up from germline, CDR1 is SGHTA and CDR2 is FQGNSA. The CDR3 runs to 17 residues.

The chain uses TRBV6-6 and TRBJ2-1; tentatively, D is TRBD2 (6 bases). The CDR3 is 13 amino acids. V shed 11 bases and J shed 4 bases, with 15 bases lying between them. Germline V CDR1 and CDR2: MNHNY, SVGAGI (reference sequence). CDR3 DNA sequence: TGTGCCGCATCAACCGGGACTTACAATGAGCAGTTCTTC. Residues: CAASTGTYNEQFF.

The chain employs TRBV7-2 and TRBJ1-5; 8 bases match TRBD1. The J segment lost 2 bases and the V segment lost 1 base, leaving 1 base of the junction unmatched. This CDR3 has 15 residues. Germline values: CDR1 SGHTA, CDR2 FQGNSA. CDR3 amino acids: CASSLVGQGNQPQHF. The CDR3 DNA sequence: TGTGCCAGCAGCTTAGTGGGACAGGGCAATCAGCCCCAGCATTTT.

The rearrangement uses TRBV7-2 and TRBJ2-7, with D perhaps matching TRBD2 (6 bases). CDR3 length: 15 amino acids. With 5 bases removed from V and 4 bases from J, the gap between germline ends came to 18 bases. CDR1 is SGHTA, CDR2 FQGNSA, per germline. CDR3 sequence reads: CASSRFRDLLYEQYF. The CDR3 DNA follows: TGTGCCAGCAGCCGCTTCCGGGACTTACTTTACGAGCAGTACTTC. Filled out from reference TRBV7-2 and TRBJ2-7, the complete variable domain reads GAGVSQSPSNKVTEKGKDVELRCDPISGHTALYWYRQSLGQGLEFLIYFQGNSAPDKSGLPSDRFSAERTGGSVSTLTIQRTQQEDSAVYLCASSRFRDLLYEQYFGPGTRLTVT.

The chain recombines TRBV5-1 with TRBJ2-7; 7 positions match TRBD1. Germline V gene data show CDR1 as SGHRS and CDR2 as YFSETQ. CDR3 length: 14 residues. V lost 0 bases, J lost 2 bases, and 2 bases stayed unmatched. The CDR3 region is CASSLEGAAYEQYF. CDR3 nucleotides: TGCGCCAGCAGCTTGGAGGGGGCGGCCTACGAGCAGTACTTC.

The rearrangement links TRBV5-5 to TRBJ1-2; 8 bases map to TRBD1. Unmatched junction bases numbered 1, after V lost 4 bases and J lost 2 bases. The CDR3 runs 13 residues. Germline V CDR1 and CDR2: SGHKS, YYEKEE (reference sequence). The CDR3 DNA follows: TGTGCCAGCAGCCGACAGGGGAACTATGGCTACACCTTC. Its translation: CASSRQGNYGYTF.

The count of this clone is one. The V call is TRBV7-9, the J call TRBJ2-7; TRBD1 matches at 8 bases. Germline CDR1 reads SEHNR; CDR2 reads FQNEAQ (reference sequence). J gave up 1 base and V 5 bases, and 22 bases lay outside the gene matches. This CDR3 is built from 20 residues. CDR3 residues: CASSTLWVGTGKAFSYEQYF. The CDR3 DNA reads as TGTGCCAGCAGCACACTTTGGGTTGGGACAGGAAAAGCCTTTTCCTACGAGCAGTACTTC.

This sequence joins TRBV5-1 and TRBJ2-6, with D uncertain. The V end was cut by 4 bases, the J end by 6 bases, with 5 bases between. This CDR3 contains 12 residues. Germline CDR1 reads SGHRS; CDR2 reads YFSETQ. The CDR3 bases are TGCGCCAGCAGCGTCTCGGCCAACGTCCTGACTTTC. Protein product: CASSVSANVLTF.

This clone was seen more than once but under ten times. This specimen includes other DNA sequences encoding the same CDR3. In DNA, the CDR3 is TGTGCCAGCAGTGAGCGGACAGGCGATCAGCCCCAGCATTTT. Translated, it gives CASSERTGDQPQHF. The rearrangement joins TRBV2 to TRBJ1-5; the match to TRBD1 covers 7 bases. The germline V gene encodes CDR1 SNHLY and CDR2 FYNNEI. Germline trimming cut 3 bases from V and 5 bases from J; bases unmatched to any gene: 4. The CDR3 sequence is 14 residues long.

This clone was seen a single time. CDR3 sequence reads: CASRPGGGYGYTF. The CDR3 region has the DNA TGTGCCAGCAGGCCAGGGGGCGGCTATGGCTACACCTTC. The V call is TRBV28, the J call TRBJ1-2; 8 nucleotides line up with TRBD1. In germline, CDR1 is MDHEN, CDR2 SYDVKM. CDR3 size: 13 residues. With V trimmed by 6 bases and J by 4 bases, 4 bases remained unmatched.